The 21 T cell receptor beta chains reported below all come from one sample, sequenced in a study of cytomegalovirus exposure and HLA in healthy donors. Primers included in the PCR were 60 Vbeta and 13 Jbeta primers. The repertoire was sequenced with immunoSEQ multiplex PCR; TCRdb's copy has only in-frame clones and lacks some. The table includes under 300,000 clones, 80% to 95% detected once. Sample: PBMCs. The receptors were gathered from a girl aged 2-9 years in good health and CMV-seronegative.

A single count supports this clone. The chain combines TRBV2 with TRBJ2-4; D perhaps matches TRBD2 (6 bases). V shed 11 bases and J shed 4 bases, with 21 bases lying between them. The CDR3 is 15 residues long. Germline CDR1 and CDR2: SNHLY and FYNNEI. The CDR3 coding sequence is TGTGCCGGAGAACCGCGGGACTCAGGAAAAAACATTCAGTACTTC. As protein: CAGEPRDSGKNIQYF.

The CDR3: CASSDPSGAYNEQFF. In DNA, the CDR3 is TGTGCCAGCAGTGACCCTAGCGGGGCCTACAATGAGCAGTTCTTC. J is TRBJ2-1 and V is TRBV2, with 9 bases matching TRBD2. With V trimmed by 3 bases and J by 2 bases, 2 bases remained unmatched. CDR1 SNHLY and CDR2 FYNNEI come from the germline V gene. CDR3 length: 15 residues. Full variable domain (missing parts from reference TRBV2 and TRBJ2-1): EPEVTQTPSHQVTQMGQEVILRCVPISNHLYFYWYRQILGQKVEFLVSFYNNEISEKSEIFDDQFSVERPDGSNFTLKIRSTKLEDSAMYFCASSDPSGAYNEQFFGPGTRLTVL.

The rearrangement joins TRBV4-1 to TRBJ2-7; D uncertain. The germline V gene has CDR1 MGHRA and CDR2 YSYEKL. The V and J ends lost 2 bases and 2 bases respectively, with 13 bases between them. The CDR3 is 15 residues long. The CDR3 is CASSQLVSPTYEQYF. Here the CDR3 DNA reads TGCGCCAGCAGCCAACTAGTATCCCCTACCTACGAGCAGTACTTC.

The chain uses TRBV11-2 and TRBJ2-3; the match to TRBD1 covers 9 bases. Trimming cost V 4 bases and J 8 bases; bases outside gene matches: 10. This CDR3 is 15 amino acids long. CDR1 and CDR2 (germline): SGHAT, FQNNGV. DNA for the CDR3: TGTGCCAGCAGCTCCGCCGGGACAGGGAGGACTACGCAGTATTTT. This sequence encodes CASSSAGTGRTTQYF.

The CDR3 DNA is TGTGCCAGCACCCCCGGGCAGGGAGAGACCCAGTACTTC. As protein: CASTPGQGETQYF. The chain recombines TRBV11-2 with TRBJ2-5; perhaps TRBD1 as D (5 bases). CDR3 size: 13 residues. From germline, CDR1 is SGHAT and CDR2 FQNNGV. V was cut by 7 bases and J by 4 bases, with 13 bases left in between.

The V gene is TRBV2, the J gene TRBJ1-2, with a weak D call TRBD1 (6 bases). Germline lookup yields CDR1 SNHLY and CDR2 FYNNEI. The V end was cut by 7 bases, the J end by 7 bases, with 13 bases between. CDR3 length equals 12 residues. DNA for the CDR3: TGTGCCAGCATGCGGACAGCCGGTGGCTACACCTTC. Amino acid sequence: CASMRTAGGYTF.

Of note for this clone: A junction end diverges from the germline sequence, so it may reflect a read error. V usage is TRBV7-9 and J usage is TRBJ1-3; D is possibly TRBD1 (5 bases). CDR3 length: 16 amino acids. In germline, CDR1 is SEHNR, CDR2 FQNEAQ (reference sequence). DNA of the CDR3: TGTTCCAGCAGCCAATCAATCGCCGGGACTCGAAACACCATATATTTT. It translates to CSSSQSIAGTRNTIYF.

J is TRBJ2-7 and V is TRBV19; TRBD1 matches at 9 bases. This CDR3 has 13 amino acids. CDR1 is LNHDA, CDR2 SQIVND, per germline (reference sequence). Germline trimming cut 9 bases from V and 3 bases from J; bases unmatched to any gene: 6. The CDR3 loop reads CASRSGQGYEQYF. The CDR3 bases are TGTGCCAGCCGATCGGGACAGGGCTACGAGCAGTACTTC.

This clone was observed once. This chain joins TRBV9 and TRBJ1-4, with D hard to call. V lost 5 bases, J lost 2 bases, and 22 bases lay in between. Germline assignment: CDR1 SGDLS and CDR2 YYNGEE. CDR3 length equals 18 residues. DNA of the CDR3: TGTGCCAGCAGTCCTAAAAGGGAGGGATCAGCGACTAATGAAAAACTGTTTTTT. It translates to CASSPKREGSATNEKLFF. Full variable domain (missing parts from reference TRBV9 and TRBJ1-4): DSGVTQTPKHLITATGQRVTLRCSPRSGDLSVYWYQQSLDQGLQFLIQYYNGEERAKGNILERFSAQQFPDLHSELNLSSLELGDSALYFCASSPKREGSATNEKLFFGSGTQLSVL.

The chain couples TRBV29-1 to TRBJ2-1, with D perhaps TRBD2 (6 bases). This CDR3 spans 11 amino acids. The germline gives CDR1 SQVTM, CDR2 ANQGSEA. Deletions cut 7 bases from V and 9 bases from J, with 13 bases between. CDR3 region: CSAGLPGEQFF. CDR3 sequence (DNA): TGCAGCGCCGGACTACCTGGTGAGCAGTTCTTC.

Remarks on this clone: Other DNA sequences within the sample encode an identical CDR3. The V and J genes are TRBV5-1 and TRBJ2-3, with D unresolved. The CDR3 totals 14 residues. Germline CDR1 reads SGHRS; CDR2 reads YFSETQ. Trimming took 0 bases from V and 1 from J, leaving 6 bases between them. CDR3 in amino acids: CASSLVPGTDTQYF. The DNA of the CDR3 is TGCGCCAGCAGCTTGGTTCCGGGCACAGATACGCAGTATTTT.

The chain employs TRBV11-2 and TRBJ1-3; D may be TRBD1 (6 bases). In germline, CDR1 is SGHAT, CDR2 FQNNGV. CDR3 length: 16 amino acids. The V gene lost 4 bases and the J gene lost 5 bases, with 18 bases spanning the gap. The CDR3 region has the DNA TGTGCCAGCAGCTCTATCAGGGGTCCCGGAAGAAACACCATATATTTT. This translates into CASSSIRGPGRNTIYF. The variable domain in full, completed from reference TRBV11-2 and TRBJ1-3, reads EAGVAQSPRYKIIEKRQSVAFWCNPISGHATLYWYQQILGQGPKLLIQFQNNGVVDDSQLPKDRFSAERLKGVDSTLKIQPAKLEDSAVYLCASSSIRGPGRNTIYFGEGSWLTVV.

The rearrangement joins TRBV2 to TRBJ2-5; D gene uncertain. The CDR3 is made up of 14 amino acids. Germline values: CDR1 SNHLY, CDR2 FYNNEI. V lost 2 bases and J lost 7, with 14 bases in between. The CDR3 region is CASSERFLQWTQYF. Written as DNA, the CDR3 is TGTGCCAGCAGTGAAAGGTTCCTACAGTGGACCCAGTACTTC.

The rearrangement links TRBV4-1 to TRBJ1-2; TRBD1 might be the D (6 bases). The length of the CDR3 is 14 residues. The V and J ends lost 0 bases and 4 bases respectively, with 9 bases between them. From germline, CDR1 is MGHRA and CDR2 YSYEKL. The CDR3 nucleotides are TGCGCCAGCAGCCAAGATGACAGGACCTATGGCTACACCTTC. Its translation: CASSQDDRTYGYTF.

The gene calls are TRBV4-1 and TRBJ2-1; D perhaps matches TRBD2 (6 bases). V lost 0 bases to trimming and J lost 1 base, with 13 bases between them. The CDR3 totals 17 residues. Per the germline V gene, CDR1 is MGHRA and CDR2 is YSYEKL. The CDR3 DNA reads TGCGCCAGCAGCCAAGATGTGGCGGGATTGTCCTACAATGAGCAGTTCTTC. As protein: CASSQDVAGLSYNEQFF.

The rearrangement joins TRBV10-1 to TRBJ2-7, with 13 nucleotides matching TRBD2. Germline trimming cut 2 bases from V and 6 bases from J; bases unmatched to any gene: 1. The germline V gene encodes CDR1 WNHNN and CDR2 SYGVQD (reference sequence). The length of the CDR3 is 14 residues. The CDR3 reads CASSETSGRAEQYF. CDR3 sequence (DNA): TGCGCCAGCAGTGAGACTAGCGGGAGGGCCGAGCAGTACTTC.

DNA for the CDR3: TGCGCCATCCGGACAGGGCAAGAGACCCAGTACTTC. This encodes CAIRTGQETQYF. The chain has TRBV10-2 and TRBJ2-5; 8 bases fit TRBD1. This CDR3 is 12 amino acids long. Germline V CDR1 and CDR2: WSHSY, SAAADI. With V trimmed by 10 bases and J by 2 bases, 3 bases remained unmatched.

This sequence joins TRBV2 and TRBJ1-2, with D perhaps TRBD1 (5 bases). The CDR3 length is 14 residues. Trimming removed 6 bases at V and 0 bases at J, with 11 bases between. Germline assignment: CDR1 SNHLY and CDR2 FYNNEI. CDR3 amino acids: CASRPWGSNYGYTF. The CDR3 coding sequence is TGTGCCAGCAGGCCGTGGGGCTCTAACTATGGCTACACCTTC.

CDR3 region: CASSRTGLGNYGYTF. In DNA form, the CDR3 reads TGTGCCAGCAGTCGGACAGGCCTTGGTAACTATGGCTACACCTTC. The chain employs TRBV6-5 and TRBJ1-2; 7 nucleotides line up with TRBD1. There are 15 residues in the CDR3. Germline V gene lookup returns CDR1 MNHEY and CDR2 SVGAGI. The V and J ends lost 5 bases and 1 base, in that order; junction bases with no gene match: 7.

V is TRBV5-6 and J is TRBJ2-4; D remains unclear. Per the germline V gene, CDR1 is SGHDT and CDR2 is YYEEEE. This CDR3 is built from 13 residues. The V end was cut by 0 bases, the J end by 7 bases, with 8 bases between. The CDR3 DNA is TGTGCCAGCAGCTTGGGTCTATTCAACATTCAGTACTTC. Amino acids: CASSLGLFNIQYF. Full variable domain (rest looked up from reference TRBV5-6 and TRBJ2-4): DAGVTQSPTHLIKTRGQQVTLRCSPKSGHDTVSWYQQALGQGPQFIFQYYEEEERQRGNFPDRFSGHQFPNYSSELNVNALLLGDSALYLCASSLGLFNIQYFGAGTRLSVL.

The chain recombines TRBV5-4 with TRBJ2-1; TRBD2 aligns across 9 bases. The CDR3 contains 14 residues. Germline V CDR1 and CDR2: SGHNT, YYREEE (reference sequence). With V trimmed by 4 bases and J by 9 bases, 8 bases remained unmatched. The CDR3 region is CASSIAGALGEQFF. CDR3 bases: TGTGCCAGCAGCATAGCGGGGGCCCTGGGTGAGCAGTTCTTC. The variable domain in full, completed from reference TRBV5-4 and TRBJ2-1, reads ETGVTQSPTHLIKTRGQQVTLRCSSQSGHNTVSWYQQALGQGPQFIFQYYREEENGRGNFPPRFSGLQFPNYSSELNVNALELDDSALYLCASSIAGALGEQFFGPGTRLTVL.